A single sample gave rise to the 21 T cell receptor beta chains below, sequenced in a study of T cells in Graves' hyperthyroidism and ophthalmopathy. What was amplified from RNA transcripts were TCR beta CDR3 regions. The TCR CDR3 was amplified in a first-round RT-PCR using the HTBI primer set. TCRdb independently ran MiXCR on the multiplex PCR reads; one entry per CDR3 protein. Of 350,000 or so distinct CDR3 sequences in the sample, over 15% were seen once. Specimen: blood. Source of these receptors: a woman between 35 and 50 years old with Graves' ophthalmopathy.

This clonotype was seen ten or more times. The chain links TRBV19 to TRBJ2-5; D may correspond to TRBD1 or TRBD2 (5 bases each). Germline V gene lookup returns CDR1 LNHDA and CDR2 SQIVND (reference sequence). The V and J ends lost 5 bases and 2 bases respectively, with 12 bases between them. The CDR3 consists of 14 residues. The CDR3 region has the DNA TGTGCCAGTAGTCCGGGACGTAAACAAGAGACCCAGTACTTC. Residues: CASSPGRKQETQYF.

This clonotype was seen more than once but under ten times. The chain links TRBV6-2 or TRBV6-3 to TRBJ1-1, with 9 bases fitting TRBD1. CDR1 and CDR2 (germline): MNHEY, SVGEGT. V trimming: 5 bases; J trimming: 1 base; junction bases outside the gene matches: 8. CDR3 size: 16 residues. The CDR3 loop is CASSNTPQGANTEAFF. CDR3 coding DNA: TGTGCCAGCAGTAATACCCCACAGGGGGCGAACACTGAAGCTTTCTTT.

In its sample, this clonotype was seen many times. CDR3 coding DNA: TGCGCCAGCAGCCAAAAATCAGGGTATGGCTACACCTTC. Residues: CASSQKSGYGYTF. The rearrangement links TRBV4-3 to TRBJ1-2; weak D call: TRBD1 (5 bases). This CDR3 spans 13 amino acids. Germline lookup yields CDR1 LGHNA and CDR2 YSLEER. The V end lost 2 bases, the J end lost 5 bases, and 9 bases lay between the germline ends.

Ten or more counts support this clonotype. The V and J genes are TRBV30 and TRBJ2-2; D is unclear. Germline CDR1 is GTSNPN and CDR2 is SVGIG (reference sequence). Deletions cut 0 bases from V and 8 bases from J, with 10 bases between. The CDR3 covers 13 residues. Here the CDR3 DNA reads TGTGCCTGGAGTGTCCGAGAGACAGGGGAGCTGTTTTTT. Encoded protein: CAWSVRETGELFF.

This chain links TRBV6-1 with TRBJ1-3, with D possibly being TRBD1 (5 bases). Germline V lookup: CDR1 MNHNS, CDR2 SASEGT. V was shortened by 7 bases and J by 7 bases, with 17 bases between the two germline ends. The CDR3 sequence is 14 residues long. DNA of the CDR3: TGTGCCAGCATCCCAGCGGGGGTCGTCAACACCATATATTTT. Residues: CASIPAGVVNTIYF.

The chain joins TRBV28 to TRBJ2-7, with 14 positions matching TRBD2. The CDR3 is 18 residues long. Germline V gives CDR1 MDHEN, CDR2 SYDVKM. The trim removed 3 bases at V and 5 bases at J, leaving 12 bases unmatched. This CDR3 reads CASSLAGTSGSLIDEQYF. Written as DNA, the CDR3 is TGTGCCAGCAGTTTGGCCGGGACTAGCGGGAGTTTGATCGACGAGCAGTACTTC.

This clonotype was counted many times. The chain employs TRBV3-1 and TRBJ2-7, with D perhaps assigned TRBD1 or TRBD2 (5 bases each). V lost 1 base, J lost 3 bases, and 19 bases lay in between. The length of the CDR3 is 17 residues. Germline values: CDR1 LGHDT, CDR2 YNNKEL (reference sequence). In nucleotides, the CDR3 is TGTGCCAGCAGCCAAGGCCTACGAGGGGCCAGAGACTACGAGCAGTACTTC. Its translation is CASSQGLRGARDYEQYF.

This chain links TRBV4-2 with TRBJ2-2; 8 nucleotides line up with TRBD2. Germline loops: CDR1 LGHNA, CDR2 YNFKEQ. The CDR3 length is 17 residues. V dropped 1 base and J dropped 6; count of bases not matched to a gene: 10. The CDR3 DNA follows: TGTGCCAGCAGCCAAGGGGGTCCGGCGCGGGGGGCCGGGGAGCTGTTTTTT. Translated: CASSQGGPARGAGELFF.

This clonotype was seen at least ten times. This may be a read error, as it is one base from a much larger clone. This rearrangement joins TRBV10-3 to TRBJ2-7; D remains ambiguous. This CDR3 contains 13 residues. Germline loops: CDR1 ENHRY, CDR2 SYGVKD. V lost 6 bases to trimming and J lost 6 bases, with 15 bases between them. The CDR3 protein is CAISENVRSEQYF. The CDR3 DNA is TGTGCCATCAGCGAAAATGTAAGAAGCGAGCAGTACTTC.

The chain recombines TRBV29-1 with TRBJ2-7; 14 bases map to TRBD2. Germline V lookup: CDR1 SQVTM, CDR2 ANQGSEA. The CDR3 has 15 residues. Trimming removed 6 bases from V and 5 bases from J; junction bases left unmatched: 9. DNA of the CDR3: TGCAGCGTCCTAGGGACTAGCGGGAGTCAGGACGAGCAGTACTTC. Protein: CSVLGTSGSQDEQYF.

This clonotype was seen ten or more times. The chain uses TRBV4-1 and TRBJ2-7; 11 positions match TRBD1. After removal of 4 bases from V and 5 bases from J, the junction contained 4 bases not matched to a gene. This CDR3 contains 14 residues. Germline-derived CDR1 and CDR2 are MGHRA and YSYEKL. The CDR3 here is CASSLRTGGDEQYF. DNA of the CDR3: TGCGCCAGCAGCCTTCGGACAGGGGGCGACGAGCAGTACTTC.

This clonotype came up once. Sequence at one end of the junction differs from germline and may be a read error. The J gene is TRBJ1-1, the V gene TRBV29-1; 7 nucleotides align to TRBD1. In germline, CDR1 is SQVTM, CDR2 ANQGSEA. The CDR3 sequence is 13 residues long. The CDR3 DNA reads TGCAGCTTCGAAGACAGGGCGAACACTGAAGCTTTCTTC. It yields the protein CSFEDRANTEAFF.

This clonotype was recorded many times. The chain combines TRBV28 with TRBJ1-5; D is unresolved. CDR3 size: 15 residues. With 6 bases removed from V and 9 bases from J, the gap between germline ends came to 21 bases. Germline V lookup: CDR1 MDHEN, CDR2 SYDVKM. This CDR3 is CASSTTQGLFRPQHF. The CDR3 DNA reads TGTGCCAGCAGCACCACTCAAGGGTTGTTCCGGCCCCAGCATTTT.

This clonotype has ten or more counts. The V and J genes are TRBV12-3 or TRBV12-4 and TRBJ2-7; 7 bases fit TRBD1. CDR3 length equals 14 residues. The V segment lost 5 bases and the J segment 0 bases; nucleotides outside the gene matches: 4. The CDR3 region is CASSGRDSSYEQYF. In DNA, the CDR3 is TGTGCCAGCAGTGGCAGGGACAGCTCCTACGAGCAGTACTTC.

This clonotype was observed at least ten times. This sequence joins TRBV6-5 and TRBJ1-5; D is ambiguous. The CDR3 is 14 amino acids. V shed 4 bases and J shed 7 bases, with 14 bases lying between them. Germline assignment: CDR1 MNHEY and CDR2 SVGAGI. The CDR3 DNA sequence: TGTGCCAGCAGTTCCGACGGTCCCCGGCAGCCCCAGCATTTT. As protein: CASSSDGPRQPQHF.

The rearrangement uses TRBV20-1 and TRBJ1-1; 7 bases are shared with TRBD1. Per the germline V gene, CDR1 is DFQATT and CDR2 is SNEGSKA (reference sequence). J was trimmed by 4 bases and V by 6 bases; bases with no gene match: 8. The CDR3 runs 13 residues. CDR3 protein: CSALRDSFTEAFF. CDR3 coding DNA: TGCAGTGCCCTCCGGGACAGCTTCACTGAAGCTTTCTTT.

This clonotype was seen ten or more times. The chain combines TRBV6-5 with TRBJ2-7, with TRBD2 as a possible D gene (5 bases). There are 13 residues in the CDR3. The V end was cut by 2 bases, the J end by 8 bases, with 13 bases between. The germline V gene encodes CDR1 MNHEY and CDR2 SVGAGI. Here the CDR3 reads CASSYGRGSKQYF. CDR3 bases: TGTGCCAGCAGTTACGGTAGAGGGTCGAAGCAGTACTTC.

In this sample, this clonotype turned up many times. The V gene is TRBV11-2, the J gene TRBJ2-7; 8 bases are shared with TRBD1. The V gene's germline CDR1 is SGHAT and CDR2 FQNNGV. The CDR3 length is 16 residues. The J segment lost 2 bases and the V segment lost 3 bases, leaving 9 bases of the junction unmatched. As DNA, the CDR3 is TGTGCCAGCAGCTTCGACGTAGGGACAGGACCCTACGAGCAGTACTTC. Residues: CASSFDVGTGPYEQYF.

This clonotype was detected many times. CDR3 coding DNA: TGTGCCAGCAGTTTGCGGACGATAGGGGGGAGCTACGAGCAGTACTTC. Residues: CASSLRTIGGSYEQYF. The V call is TRBV12-3 or TRBV12-4, the J call TRBJ2-7, with D perhaps given as TRBD1 or TRBD2 (6 bases each). The CDR3 has 16 residues. Trimming pared 3 bases from V and 3 bases from J, leaving 18 bases between.

At least ten counts were recorded for this clonotype. CDR3 DNA sequence: TGTGCCAGCAGCTCGACAGGGGGAAGAAACACCATATATTTT. Translated, it gives CASSSTGGRNTIYF. The gene calls are TRBV7-8 and TRBJ1-3; 9 bases line up with TRBD1. CDR3 length: 14 amino acids. CDR1 SGHVS and CDR2 FQNEAQ come from the germline V gene. With V trimmed by 4 bases and J by 5 bases, 3 bases remained unmatched.

In its sample, this clonotype was seen many times. This sequence joins TRBV30 and TRBJ1-1; a weak D match, TRBD1 (5 bases). V gave up 4 bases and J gave up 4 bases, with 19 bases separating them. The CDR3 has 15 residues. Per germline, CDR1 GTSNPN and CDR2 SVGIG (reference sequence). The CDR3 region is CAWTSQGGRGTEAFF. CDR3 DNA sequence: TGTGCCTGGACTTCCCAGGGCGGTAGGGGCACTGAAGCTTTCTTT.